These T cell receptor beta chains were read from a single sample in a study of blood T cell repertoires in COVID-19. Only in-frame clones appear in the TCRdb table, and some are missing; sequencing was by immunoSEQ multiplex PCR. Among about 310,000 clones listed, just under 90% were seen once. Sequenced sample: PBMCs or T cells enriched from blood (not recorded which). Receptors originate from a woman aged 30 to 39 who had recovered from COVID-19. The CDR3 runs from the conserved cysteine through the conserved F or W. The order of the fields is D gene, clone size, J gene, V gene, CDR3 DNA, CDR3 protein. The D gene is left open where the match is weak. Some rows have no size entry. The others give once, few or many, or a class for an expanded clone.

D: .; size: .; J: TRBJ1-1; V: TRBV29-1; DNA: TGCAGCGTTGAGAAGGGGGGGCCCACTGAAGCTTTCTTT; CDR3: CSVEKGGPTEAFF
D: TRBD2; size: .; J: TRBJ2-1; V: TRBV11-2; DNA: TGTGCCAGCAGCATGGGACTAGGGAGAGCCTACAATGAGCAGTTCTTC; CDR3: CASSMGLGRAYNEQFF
D: TRBD1; size: once; J: TRBJ2-3; V: TRBV3-1/TRBV3-2; DNA: TGTGCCAGCAGTCCCCAGGGGGTGAAGGATACGCAGTATTTT; CDR3: CASSPQGVKDTQYF
D: .; size: .; J: TRBJ2-3; V: TRBV5-4; DNA: TGTGCCAGCAGCTCTCACTACAGCACAGATACGCAGTATTTT; CDR3: CASSSHYSTDTQYF
D: TRBD1; size: .; J: TRBJ1-4; V: TRBV27; DNA: TGTGCCAGCAGGCCGACAGGGGGCGATGAAAAACTGTTTTTT; CDR3: CASRPTGGDEKLFF
D: TRBD1; size: .; J: TRBJ1-2; V: TRBV23-1; DNA: TGCGCCAGCAGTCAATTCCCGGACAGGGGCGCGCGGGACTATGGCTACACCTTC; CDR3: CASSQFPDRGARDYGYTF
D: .; size: .; J: TRBJ2-2; V: TRBV27; DNA: TGTGCCAGCTGCTGGCAGATGAACACCGGGGAGCTGTTTTTT; CDR3: CASCWQMNTGELFF
D: .; size: .; J: TRBJ2-1; V: TRBV2; DNA: TGTGCCAGCAAAACGGAGGGGACCTTCGATGAGCAGTTCTTC; CDR3: CASKTEGTFDEQFF
D: TRBD1; size: .; J: TRBJ1-2; V: TRBV10-3; DNA: TGTGCCACCTCCCGGGACAGTGCTAACTATGGCTACACCTTC; CDR3: CATSRDSANYGYTF
D: TRBD2; size: .; J: TRBJ2-1; V: TRBV18; DNA: TGTGCCAGCTCAGCGCCGGGACTAGCCAATGAGCAGTTCTTC; CDR3: CASSAPGLANEQFF
D: .; size: .; J: TRBJ2-7; V: TRBV7-2; DNA: TGTGCCAGCAGCCTCCAACAGGTCTACGAGCAGTACTTC; CDR3: CASSLQQVYEQYF
D: TRBD1; size: .; J: TRBJ1-1; V: TRBV27; DNA: TGTGCCAGCAGTTCGATAAGACAGGGGCTTACTGAAGCTTTCTTT; CDR3: CASSSIRQGLTEAFF
D: TRBD1; size: .; J: TRBJ1-1; V: TRBV5-1; DNA: TGCGCCAGCAGCTCGACAGGGGTATTTTCCCCGAGTCCAGAAGCTTTCTTT; CDR3: CASSSTGVFSPSPEAFF